This entry lists 21 T cell receptor beta chains sequenced from one sample in a study of technical replicates of blood from a few donors. Only in-frame clones appear in the TCRdb table, and some are missing; sequencing was by immunoSEQ multiplex PCR. The sample yields tens of thousands of clones, around 94% seen once. Specimen: T cells isolated from PBMCs. The receptors were sampled from a human donor in good health.

The CDR3 reads CASSPPRVPRTDTQYF. CDR3 bases: TGTGCCAGCTCACCACCGCGGGTCCCCCGCACAGATACGCAGTATTTT. The V gene is TRBV18, the J gene TRBJ2-3; D is possibly TRBD2 (5 bases). Trimming left V 0 bases short and J 1 base short, with 11 bases between. The CDR3 covers 16 residues. Germline lookup yields CDR1 KGHSH and CDR2 LQKENI.

This chain connects TRBV19 to TRBJ1-1, with D uncertain. The length of the CDR3 is 15 residues. CDR1 is LNHDA, CDR2 SQIVND, per germline (reference sequence). Trimming shortened V by 3 bases and J by 4 bases, and 15 bases separated the two germline ends. For the CDR3, the DNA is TGTGCCAGTAGTATTCGGGCGGGCTGGGGCACTGAAGCTTTCTTT. The encoded protein is CASSIRAGWGTEAFF.

V gene TRBV4-1 combines with J gene TRBJ2-3; 7 positions match TRBD1. V was pared by 1 base and J by 3 bases, with 7 bases of the junction left unmatched. The CDR3 runs to 16 residues. The germline V gene has CDR1 MGHRA and CDR2 YSYEKL. The CDR3 nucleotides are TGCGCCAGCAGCCAAGTGTGGAACAGGGGAACAGATACGCAGTATTTT. This translates into CASSQVWNRGTDTQYF.

This clone was observed once. V usage is TRBV9 and J usage is TRBJ1-6; no clear D. Germline values: CDR1 SGDLS, CDR2 YYNGEE. V lost 4 bases and J lost 9, with 17 bases in between. This CDR3 is 15 amino acids long. Here the CDR3 reads CASSLAFSEGSPLHF. For the CDR3, the DNA is TGTGCCAGCAGCTTAGCCTTTTCCGAGGGTTCACCCCTCCACTTT.

J is TRBJ2-7 and V is TRBV5-4, with 7 bases identical to TRBD1. The CDR3 length is 16 residues. V lost 4 bases and J lost 5; bases outside the gene matches: 15. The germline gives CDR1 SGHNT, CDR2 YYREEE (reference sequence). CDR3 DNA sequence: TGTGCCAGCAGCGACCAGGGGACAGCCCTATGGAACGAGCAGTACTTC. Encoded protein: CASSDQGTALWNEQYF.

This chain uses TRBV6-1 with TRBJ2-7; 9 nucleotides align to TRBD2. Germline loops: CDR1 MNHNS, CDR2 SASEGT. This CDR3 contains 18 residues. With V trimmed by 1 base and J by 3 bases, 13 bases remained unmatched. This CDR3 reads CASSEGTGLATLDYEQYF. CDR3 sequence (DNA): TGTGCCAGCAGTGAAGGTACAGGACTAGCGACCTTAGACTACGAGCAGTACTTC.

The chain joins TRBV10-1 to TRBJ2-7, with 10 nucleotides matching TRBD2. Germline V lookup: CDR1 WNHNN, CDR2 SYGVQD (reference sequence). This CDR3 comprises 16 residues. With 4 bases clipped from V and 3 bases from J, the junction kept 9 bases outside the gene matches. This CDR3 is CASSAEAGGIFYEQYF. As DNA, the CDR3 is TGCGCCAGCAGTGCAGAAGCGGGGGGGATTTTCTACGAGCAGTACTTC.

The chain joins TRBV7-2 to TRBJ2-1; D not resolved. The V end lost 1 base, the J end lost 10 bases, and 23 bases lay between the germline ends. Germline V CDR1 and CDR2: SGHTA, FQGNSA. The CDR3 loop spans 17 amino acids. CDR3 nucleotide sequence: TGTGCCAGCAGCTTAGGGGCTGGGTGGCCTGTGGGCGACGAGCAGTTCTTC. This gives the protein CASSLGAGWPVGDEQFF.

The V and J genes are TRBV6-1 and TRBJ1-2; a possible D gene is TRBD1 (6 bases). CDR1 is MNHNS and CDR2 is SASEGT in the germline V gene. This CDR3 spans 13 amino acids. V was cut by 5 bases and J by 8 bases, with 15 bases left in between. Here the CDR3 DNA reads TGTGCCAGCAGTAGCTCCGGGACATCGGGCTACACCTTC. Encoded protein: CASSSSGTSGYTF.

The chain is built from TRBV6-6 and TRBJ2-7, with 10 bases that match TRBD2. The CDR3 contains 14 residues. Germline loops: CDR1 MNHNY, CDR2 SVGAGI (reference sequence). The trim removed 5 bases at V and 5 bases at J, leaving 6 bases unmatched. For the CDR3, the DNA is TGTGCCAGCAGTCTAGCGGGAGAGACCCACGAGCAGTACTTC. Translation gives CASSLAGETHEQYF.

The chain carries TRBV11-2 and TRBJ1-3, with D perhaps TRBD1 (6 bases). This CDR3 comprises 17 residues. Germline CDR1 reads SGHAT; CDR2 reads FQNNGV. V lost 8 bases and J 0 bases, leaving 20 bases between the germline ends. DNA for the CDR3: TGTGCCAGCGGCGACGTGGGGACACCCAGCTCTGGAAACACCATATATTTT. It encodes CASGDVGTPSSGNTIYF.

The rearrangement uses TRBV2 and TRBJ2-5; weak D call: TRBD1 (6 bases). The J call could be wrong; TRBJ2-7 is a better fit for the DNA end. Germline V gene sequence: CDR1 SNHLY, CDR2 FYNNEI. The CDR3 loop spans 12 amino acids. The CDR3 is CSAADRTYEQYF. In DNA form, the CDR3 reads TGTTCAGCCGCGGACAGAACCTACGAGCAGTACTTC.

The V call is TRBV28, the J call TRBJ2-1, with 12 bases lining up with TRBD1. Trimming removed 5 bases from V and 3 bases from J; junction bases left unmatched: 2. This CDR3 spans 15 amino acids. Germline V lookup: CDR1 MDHEN, CDR2 SYDVKM. The CDR3 sequence: CASSGTGGSYNEQFF. The CDR3 DNA reads TGTGCCAGCAGTGGGACAGGGGGCAGCTACAATGAGCAGTTCTTC.

The rearrangement joins TRBV29-1 to TRBJ2-1, with 7 bases aligning to TRBD1. V was pared by 8 bases and J by 4 bases, with 5 bases of the junction left unmatched. The CDR3 is 12 residues long. Germline V gene sequence: CDR1 SQVTM, CDR2 ANQGSEA. CDR3 nucleotide sequence: TGCAGCTTACCAGGGGGATACAATGAGCAGTTCTTC. It is translated as CSLPGGYNEQFF.

CDR3 sequence (DNA): TGTGCCAGCAGCCAAATCCGATCCGGGAGACAAGAGACCCAGTACTTC. Protein: CASSQIRSGRQETQYF. The chain employs TRBV11-2 and TRBJ2-5; weak D call: TRBD2 (6 bases). CDR3 length: 16 residues. Germline V gene lookup returns CDR1 SGHAT and CDR2 FQNNGV. V was clipped by 5 bases and J by 2 bases, with 18 bases between them.

The rearrangement uses TRBV7-9 and TRBJ1-5; D may be TRBD1 (6 bases). Germline values: CDR1 SEHNR, CDR2 FQNEAQ (reference sequence). V dropped 5 bases and J dropped 11 bases, with 19 bases sitting between them. CDR3 length: 14 residues. The CDR3 here is CASSTESQGSAQHF. The CDR3 coding sequence is TGTGCCAGCAGCACGGAATCACAGGGTTCAGCCCAGCATTTT. Variable domain in full (rest from reference TRBV7-9 and TRBJ1-5): DTGVSQNPRHKITKRGQNVTFRCDPISEHNRLYWYRQTLGQGPEFLTYFQNEAQLEKSRLLSDRFSAERPKGSFSTLEIQRTEQGDSAMYLCASSTESQGSAQHFGDGTRLSIL.

The chain is built from TRBV28 and TRBJ1-3; perhaps TRBD1 as D (6 bases). Germline V gives CDR1 MDHEN, CDR2 SYDVKM. Trimming took off 4 bases at V and 4 bases at J, with 14 bases between the two ends. The CDR3 covers 15 residues. CDR3 DNA: TGTGCCAGCAGTTCCCCCACAGGGATAGGAAACACCATATATTTT. This encodes CASSSPTGIGNTIYF.

This clone was detected only a few times. The chain recombines TRBV6-5 with TRBJ1-1, with 9 positions matching TRBD1. Germline-derived CDR1 and CDR2 are MNHEY and SVGAGI. CDR3 length equals 12 residues. J lost 4 bases, V lost 10 bases, and 4 bases had no gene match. Here the CDR3 reads CATRTGATEAFF. The CDR3 DNA reads TGTGCCACCAGGACAGGGGCCACTGAAGCTTTCTTT.

In its sample, this clone was seen a few times. The CDR3 region has the DNA TGTGCCAGCAGGAGGGACAGGAGGGACTATGGCTACACCTTC. Protein sequence: CASRRDRRDYGYTF. This chain links TRBV27 with TRBJ1-2; 8 bases are shared with TRBD1. After removal of 6 bases from V and 3 bases from J, the junction contained 6 bases not matched to a gene. Germline CDR1 is MNHEY and CDR2 is SMNVEV (reference sequence). This CDR3 spans 14 amino acids.

The chain employs TRBV27 and TRBJ2-6, with 11 nucleotides matching TRBD1. With 3 bases clipped from V and 2 bases from J, the junction kept 12 bases outside the gene matches. Germline V gives CDR1 MNHEY, CDR2 SMNVEV (reference sequence). The CDR3 sequence is 20 residues long. The chain's CDR3 is CASSLRAQDRGLAGANVLTF. In nucleotides, the CDR3 is TGTGCCAGCAGTTTGAGGGCCCAGGACAGGGGGCTGGCTGGGGCCAACGTCCTGACTTTC.

This clone came up a few times. The chain recombines TRBV29-1 with TRBJ1-1; D not resolved. CDR1 is SQVTM, CDR2 ANQGSEA, per germline. The CDR3 totals 11 residues. Trimming left V 7 bases short and J 10 bases short, with 16 bases between. The CDR3 is CSAPGGRRAFF. Written as DNA, the CDR3 is TGCAGCGCCCCCGGTGGGAGGCGAGCTTTCTTT.